The clone carrying this T cell receptor (beta chain) was observed a few times. TCRdb processed the RT-PCR reads anew with MiXCR; each CDR3 protein has one entry. The sample carries almost 700,000 distinct CDR3 sequences, 13% to 15% recorded once. V was cut by 4 bases and J by 7 bases, with 10 bases left in between. The CDR3 is made up of 12 amino acids. Germline CDR1 and CDR2: MNHNS and SASEGT. The material sequenced was memory CD4+ T cells from blood. This clonotype originated in a female donor in good health, serving as a healthy control. The chain uses TRBV6-1 and TRBJ1-1, with D uncertain. CDR3 protein: CASSGVTGEAFF. In DNA form, the CDR3 reads TGTGCCAGCAGTGGGGTTACGGGTGAAGCTTTCTTT.